This record looks at one TCR beta chain sequence and its context. The data are from a study of CD8 T cells in Susac syndrome. Random hexamers were used to reverse transcribe the RNA input (roughly 0.5 to 1 ug). TCRdb passed the immunoSEQ multiplex PCR reads through MiXCR, listing each CDR3 protein once. Counted here are 100,000 or so distinct CDR3 sequences, around 90% occurring once; the ten biggest clones make up approximately 0.13%. CD8+ and CD4+ T cells taken from blood had their TCR beta sequenced. The CDR3 runs 11 residues. V lost 3 bases to trimming and J lost 7 bases, with 1 base between them.

The receptor was isolated from a human donor in good health. The chain is built from TRBV12-3 or TRBV12-4 and TRBJ1-6; D unresolved. The sample comprised CD4+ T cells from PBMCs. Written as DNA, the CDR3 is TGTGCCAGCAGTTTGAATTCACCCCTCCACTTT. This codes for CASSLNSPLHF.